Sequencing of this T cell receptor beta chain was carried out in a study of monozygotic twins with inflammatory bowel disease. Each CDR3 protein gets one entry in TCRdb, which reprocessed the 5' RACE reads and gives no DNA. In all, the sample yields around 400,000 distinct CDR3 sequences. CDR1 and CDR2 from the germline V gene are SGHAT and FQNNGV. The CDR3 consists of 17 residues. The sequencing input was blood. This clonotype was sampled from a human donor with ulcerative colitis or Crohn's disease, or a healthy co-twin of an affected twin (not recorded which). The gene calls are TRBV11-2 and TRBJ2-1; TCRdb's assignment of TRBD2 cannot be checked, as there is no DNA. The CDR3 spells CASSLRVVPHSYNEQFF.